This entry concerns a single TCR beta chain. The antigen remains undetermined. The sample is drawn from a study of shared clonotypes between healthy human individuals. Study results and caveats: Clonotypes not shared had lower generation probabilities than those common to all four donors.

Some 30,000 T cell genomes (roughly 190 ng DNA) went into each sorted-subset replicate. Produced via immunoSEQ multiplex PCR; TCRdb's table is partial and in-frame only. The table records 650,000 to 700,000 clones, about 90% of them present only once. Together with CD45RO+ cells, CCR7-negative CD45RA+ TemRA cells were included in CD8 memory. The germline V gene has CDR1 MNHEY and CDR2 SMNVEV (reference sequence). Trimming cost V 5 bases and J 2 bases, with 13 bases left between them. The CDR3 sequence is 15 residues long. Sequencing was done on a sample of memory CD8+ T cells from PBMCs. The subset is: CD45RO+ cells pooled with CCR7-negative TemRA cells. The clonotype comes from a man in his late teens or twenties in good health. Some clones in this sample may be carry-over from other donors' samples. This chain links TRBV27 with TRBJ2-1; no clear D gene. CDR3 coding DNA: TGTGCCAGCAGTCCGAGGACGTCAACCTACAATGAGCAGTTCTTC. Protein: CASSPRTSTYNEQFF.